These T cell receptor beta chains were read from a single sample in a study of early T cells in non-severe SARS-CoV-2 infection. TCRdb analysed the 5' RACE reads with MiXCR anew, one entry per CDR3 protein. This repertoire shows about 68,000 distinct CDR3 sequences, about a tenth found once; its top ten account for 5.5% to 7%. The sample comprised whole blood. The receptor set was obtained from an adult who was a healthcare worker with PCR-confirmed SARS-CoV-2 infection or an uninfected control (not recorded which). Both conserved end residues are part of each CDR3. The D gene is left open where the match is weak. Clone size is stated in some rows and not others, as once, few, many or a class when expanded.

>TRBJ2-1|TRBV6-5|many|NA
CASSPRQILNEQFF
TGTGCCAGCAGTCCTAGACAGATTCTCAATGAGCAGTTCTTC
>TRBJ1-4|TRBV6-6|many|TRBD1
CASSYPDRGLANEKLFF
TGTGCCAGCAGTTACCCTGACAGGGGGTTAGCTAATGAAAAACTGTTTTTT
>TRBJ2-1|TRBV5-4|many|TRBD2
CASSLLAGGHNEQFF
TGTGCCAGCAGCTTGTTAGCGGGGGGGCACAATGAGCAGTTCTTC
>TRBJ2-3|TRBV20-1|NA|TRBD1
CSARGVPGQGRTDTQYF
TGCAGTGCTAGAGGTGTCCCGGGACAGGGACGCACAGATACGCAGTATTTT
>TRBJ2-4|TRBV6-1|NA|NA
CASSQGTRWLAKNIQYF
TGTGCCAGCTCCCAAGGGACTCGTTGGCTAGCCAAAAACATTCAGTACTTC
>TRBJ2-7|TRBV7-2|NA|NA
CASSLSGYEQYF
TGTGCCAGCAGCTTATCGGGGTACGAGCAGTACTTC
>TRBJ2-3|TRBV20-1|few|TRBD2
CSARDRLAGGTDTQYF
TGCAGTGCTAGAGATCGGCTAGCGGGAGGCACAGATACGCAGTATTTT
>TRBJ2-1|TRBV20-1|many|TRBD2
CSARDGGTSGSEQFF
TGCAGTGCTAGAGATGGCGGGACTAGCGGTAGTGAGCAGTTCTTC
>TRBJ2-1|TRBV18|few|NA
CASSPDTSSYNEQFF
TGTGCCAGCTCACCGGACACTAGCTCCTACAATGAGCAGTTCTTC
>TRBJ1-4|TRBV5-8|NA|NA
CASSPGQEKLFF
TGTGCCAGCAGCCCCGGGCAGGAAAAACTGTTTTTT
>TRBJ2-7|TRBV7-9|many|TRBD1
CASFGTDLAGDEQYF
TGTGCCAGCTTCGGGACAGACCTCGCAGGGGACGAGCAGTACTTC
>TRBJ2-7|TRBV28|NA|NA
CASNRGAGEQYF
TGTGCCAGCAATAGGGGCGCGGGGGAGCAGTACTTC
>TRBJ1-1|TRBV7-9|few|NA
CASSLSEGVAFF
TGTGCCAGCAGCTTATCCGAAGGGGTAGCTTTCTTT
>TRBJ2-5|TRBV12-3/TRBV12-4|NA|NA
CASSSDRDVKETQYF
TGTGCCAGCAGCTCTGACCGGGACGTAAAAGAGACCCAGTACTTC
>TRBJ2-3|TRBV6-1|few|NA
CASSEYRRTEDTQYF
TGTGCCAGCAGTGAATACCGCCGGACGGAAGATACGCAGTATTTT
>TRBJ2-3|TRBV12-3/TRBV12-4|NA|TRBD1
CASSSVGQGGLAQSDTQYF
TGTGCCAGCAGTTCAGTGGGACAGGGCGGCCTAGCTCAATCAGATACGCAGTATTTT
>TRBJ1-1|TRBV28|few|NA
CASSFKNGYTEAFF
TGTGCCAGCAGTTTCAAAAACGGCTACACTGAAGCTTTCTTT
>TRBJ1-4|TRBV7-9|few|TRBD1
CASSRDRGGEKLFF
TGTGCCAGCAGCCGGGACAGGGGTGGTGAAAAACTGTTTTTT
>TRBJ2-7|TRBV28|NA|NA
CASSLGTSTEQYF
TGTGCCAGCAGTTTAGGGACAAGCACCGAGCAGTACTTC